These 10 T cell receptor beta chains were sequenced from one sample in a study of metastatic and nonmetastatic thyroid tumors. TCRdb re-called the PCR reads through MiXCR. The sample lists about 27,000 clones, about 15% occurring once. Each patient came to thyroid surgery without any prior treatment (of any kind). Material for sequencing was blood. The source of these receptors is a male donor with papillary thyroid cancer or a benign thyroid nodule (not recorded which). Some clones in this sample may be carry-over from other donors' samples.

This clone was detected many times. The rearrangement joins TRBV27 to TRBJ2-1, with TRBD2 matching over 10 bases. Germline V gene lookup returns CDR1 MNHEY and CDR2 SMNVEV (reference sequence). V dropped 3 bases and J dropped 8; count of bases not matched to a gene: 10. The CDR3 spans 16 residues. The CDR3 DNA reads as TGTGCCAGCAGTTTCCCCCAAGCGGGAGGGTCGGATGAGCAGTTCTTC. Residues: CASSFPQAGGSDEQFF.

This clone is labeled as medium-sized. The V gene is TRBV12-3 or TRBV12-4, the J gene TRBJ1-6; no firm D call. V was pared by 6 bases and J by 17 bases, with 5 bases between. There are 8 residues in the CDR3. The CDR3 is CASSSVHF. CDR3 sequence (DNA): TGTGCCAGCAGCTCCGTCCACTTT.

This clone was recorded at least ten times. V usage is TRBV5-4 and J usage is TRBJ2-7; 8 bases match TRBD1. The CDR3 is 14 residues long. The V and J ends lost 4 bases and 4 bases, in that order; junction bases with no gene match: 7. The germline V gene has CDR1 SGHNT and CDR2 YYREEE (reference sequence). The CDR3 DNA reads as TGTGCCAGCAGCAAGGGGACAGGTGAATACGAGCAGTACTTC. Amino acids: CASSKGTGEYEQYF.

The table lists this clone with many counts. This chain uses TRBV7-3 with TRBJ2-2, with 10 bases matching TRBD2. CDR3 length equals 16 residues. The germline CDR1 and CDR2 sequences are SGHTA and FQGTGA. After removal of 3 bases from V and 7 bases from J, the junction contained 8 bases not matched to a gene. For the CDR3, the DNA is TGTGCCAGCAGCTTCGGTACTAGCGGGATCGGCGGGGAGCTGTTTTTT. Translated, it gives CASSFGTSGIGGELFF. Filled out from reference TRBV7-3 and TRBJ2-2, the complete variable domain reads GAGVSQTPSNKVTEKGKYVELRCDPISGHTALYWYRQSLGQGPEFLIYFQGTGAADDSGLPNDRFFAVRPEGSVSTLKIQRTERGDSAVYLCASSFGTSGIGGELFFGEGSRLTVL.

There are many counts of this clone. The V and J genes are TRBV7-3 and TRBJ2-1; D unresolved. Trimming took 2 bases from V and 0 from J, leaving 8 bases between them. Germline loops: CDR1 SGHTA, CDR2 FQGTGA. This CDR3 is built from 15 residues. CDR3 in DNA: TGTGCCAGCAGCTTATGGGTGGGCTCCTACAATGAGCAGTTCTTC. Translating it yields CASSLWVGSYNEQFF.

This clone was observed at least ten times. The J gene is TRBJ2-5, the V gene TRBV25-1; D is undetermined. Trimming cost V 5 bases and J 5 bases, with 9 bases left between them. Germline V CDR1 and CDR2: MGHDK, SYGVNS. CDR3 size: 12 residues. The CDR3 protein is CASSTSGETQYF. CDR3 bases: TGTGCCAGCAGTACGTCCGGGGAGACCCAGTACTTC. Using reference TRBV25-1 and TRBJ2-5 for the parts outside the CDR3, the full variable domain is EADIYQTPRYLVIGTGKKITLECSQTMGHDKMYWYQQDPGMELHLIHYSYGVNSTEKGDLSSESTVSRIRTEHFPLTLESARPSHTSQYLCASSTSGETQYFGPGTRLLVL.

This clone was recorded many times. The chain uses TRBV6-1 and TRBJ2-3; 8 bases line up with TRBD2. Unmatched junction bases numbered 18, after V lost 4 bases and J lost 9 bases. Germline V gene sequence: CDR1 MNHNS, CDR2 SASEGT. The CDR3 runs 17 residues. The chain's CDR3 is CASSARLLADRGSTQYF. The DNA for the CDR3 is TGTGCCAGCAGTGCGCGCTTACTAGCGGATAGGGGTTCGACGCAGTATTTT.

This clone has a count of ten or more. This chain connects TRBV7-6 to TRBJ1-3; no clear D. Germline V lookup: CDR1 SGHVS, CDR2 FNYEAQ. CDR3 length: 15 amino acids. Between the trimmed V and J ends, which lost 3 bases and 7 bases, there was a span of 16 bases. CDR3: CASSFLQTDRNTIYF. In DNA, the CDR3 is TGTGCCAGCAGCTTCTTACAGACCGATCGGAACACCATATATTTT.

Turning to this clone: One end of the junction varies from germline; a read error may be responsible. The chain is built from TRBV11-2 and TRBJ2-7; 8 nucleotides agree with TRBD1. CDR3 size: 15 residues. CDR1 is SGHAT and CDR2 is FQNNGV in the germline V gene. DNA of the CDR3: TGTGCCAGCAGCGGTGGGACAGGCTACCACTACGAGCGGTACTTC. It specifies CASSGGTGYHYERYF. Combining the CDR3 with reference TRBV11-2 and TRBJ2-7 gives the whole variable domain EAGVAQSPRYKIIEKRQSVAFWCNPISGHATLYWYQQILGQGPKLLIQFQNNGVVDDSQLPKDRFSAERLKGVDSTLKIQPAKLEDSAVYLCASSGGTGYHYERYFGPGTRLTVT.

This clone was seen a few times. Compared with germline, one end of the junction differs, possibly owing to a read error. The chain links TRBV10-3 to TRBJ2-1; a possible D gene is TRBD2 (6 bases). CDR3 size: 17 residues. CDR1 and CDR2 (germline): ENHRY, SYGVKD. CDR3 nucleotide sequence: TGTGTCATCAGTGAGGAGGCGGGGACGAAACTGGGCAATGAGCAGTTCTTC. Amino acid sequence: CVISEEAGTKLGNEQFF.